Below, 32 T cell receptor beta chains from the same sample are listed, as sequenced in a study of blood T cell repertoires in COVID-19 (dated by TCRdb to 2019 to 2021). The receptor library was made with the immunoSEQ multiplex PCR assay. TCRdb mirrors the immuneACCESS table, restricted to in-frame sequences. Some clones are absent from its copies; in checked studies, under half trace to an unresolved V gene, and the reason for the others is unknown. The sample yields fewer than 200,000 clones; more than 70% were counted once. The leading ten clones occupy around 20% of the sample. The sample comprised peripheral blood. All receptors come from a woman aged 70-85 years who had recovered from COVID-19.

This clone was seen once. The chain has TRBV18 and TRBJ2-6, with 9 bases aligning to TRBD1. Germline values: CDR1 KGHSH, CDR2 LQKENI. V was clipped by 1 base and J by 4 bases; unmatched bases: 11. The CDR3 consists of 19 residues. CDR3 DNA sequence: TGTGCCAGCTCACCACTGGTGGGGACAGGGTCTTTCGGGGCCAACGTCCTGACTTTC. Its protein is CASSPLVGTGSFGANVLTF.

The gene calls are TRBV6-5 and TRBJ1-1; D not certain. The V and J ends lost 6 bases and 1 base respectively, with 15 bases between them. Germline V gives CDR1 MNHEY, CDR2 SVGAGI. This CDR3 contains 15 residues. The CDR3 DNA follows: TGTGCCAGCAGCCTACTCTGGTCGGGGAACACTGAAGCTTTCTTT. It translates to CASSLLWSGNTEAFF.

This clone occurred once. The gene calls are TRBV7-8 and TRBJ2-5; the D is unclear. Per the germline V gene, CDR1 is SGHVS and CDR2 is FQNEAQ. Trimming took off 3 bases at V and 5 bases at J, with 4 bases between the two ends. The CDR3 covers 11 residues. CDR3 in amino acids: CASSFGETQYF. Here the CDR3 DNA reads TGTGCCAGCAGCTTCGGGGAGACCCAGTACTTC.

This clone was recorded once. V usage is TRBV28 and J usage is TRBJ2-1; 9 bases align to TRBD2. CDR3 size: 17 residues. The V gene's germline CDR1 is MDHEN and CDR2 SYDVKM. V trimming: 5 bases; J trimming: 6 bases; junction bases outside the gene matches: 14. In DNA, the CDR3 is TGTGCCAGCAGTCCCATCCCCAGCGGGAGGTGGGGCAATGAGCAGTTCTTC. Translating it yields CASSPIPSGRWGNEQFF.

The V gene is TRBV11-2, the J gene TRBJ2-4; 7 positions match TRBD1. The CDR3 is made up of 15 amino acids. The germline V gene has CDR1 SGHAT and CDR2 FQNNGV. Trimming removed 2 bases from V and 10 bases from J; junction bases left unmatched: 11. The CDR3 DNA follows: TGTGCCAGCAGCTTAAGGGCCCGACAGGGCCAAATTCAGTACTTC. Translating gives CASSLRARQGQIQYF.

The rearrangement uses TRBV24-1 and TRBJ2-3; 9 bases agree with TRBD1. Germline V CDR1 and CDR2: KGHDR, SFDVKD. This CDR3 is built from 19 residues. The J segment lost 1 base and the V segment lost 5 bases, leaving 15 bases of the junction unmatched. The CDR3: CATSALGWVDRGGTDTQYF. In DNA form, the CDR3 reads TGTGCCACCAGTGCTCTGGGTTGGGTGGACAGGGGTGGCACAGATACGCAGTATTTT.

This chain's CDR3 is CASSSPRTGTRSYGYTF. The CDR3, as DNA: TGTGCCAGCAGCTCCCCCCGGACAGGCACCCGCTCCTATGGCTACACCTTC. The chain joins TRBV9 to TRBJ1-2; TRBD1 agrees at 7 bases. Germline assignment: CDR1 SGDLS and CDR2 YYNGEE. The CDR3 is 17 amino acids. V dropped 4 bases and J dropped 4; count of bases not matched to a gene: 16.

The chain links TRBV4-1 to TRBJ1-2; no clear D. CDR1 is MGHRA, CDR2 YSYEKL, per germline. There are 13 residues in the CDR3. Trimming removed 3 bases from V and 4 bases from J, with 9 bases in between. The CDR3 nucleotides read TGCGCCAGCAGCCAGACCGCGGGCTATGGCTACACCTTC. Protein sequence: CASSQTAGYGYTF.

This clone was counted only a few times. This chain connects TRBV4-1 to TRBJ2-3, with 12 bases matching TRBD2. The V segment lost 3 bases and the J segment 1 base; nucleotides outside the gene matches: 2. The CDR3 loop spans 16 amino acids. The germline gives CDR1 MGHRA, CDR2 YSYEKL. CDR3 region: CASSHRTSGGTDTQYF. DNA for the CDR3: TGCGCCAGCAGCCACAGGACTAGCGGGGGCACAGATACGCAGTATTTT.

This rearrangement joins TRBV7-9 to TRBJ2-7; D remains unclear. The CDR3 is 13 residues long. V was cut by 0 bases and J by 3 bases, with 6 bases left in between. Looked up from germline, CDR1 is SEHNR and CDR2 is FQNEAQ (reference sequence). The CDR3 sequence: CASSLAQYYEQYF. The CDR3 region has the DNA TGTGCCAGCAGCTTAGCACAGTACTACGAGCAGTACTTC.

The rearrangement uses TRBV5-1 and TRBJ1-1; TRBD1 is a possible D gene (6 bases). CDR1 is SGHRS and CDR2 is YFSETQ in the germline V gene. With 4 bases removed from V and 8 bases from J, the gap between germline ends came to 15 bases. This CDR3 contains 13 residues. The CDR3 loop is CASSPYREIEAFF. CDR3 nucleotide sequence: TGCGCCAGCAGCCCGTACAGGGAGATAGAAGCTTTCTTT.

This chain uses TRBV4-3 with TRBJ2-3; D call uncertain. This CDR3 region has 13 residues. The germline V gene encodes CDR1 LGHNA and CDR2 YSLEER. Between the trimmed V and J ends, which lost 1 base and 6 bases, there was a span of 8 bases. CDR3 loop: CASSQGPRDTQYF. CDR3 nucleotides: TGCGCCAGCAGCCAAGGTCCCCGGGATACGCAGTATTTT.

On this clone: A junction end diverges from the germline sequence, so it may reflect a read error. CDR3 loop: CASSLAWDRVAYEQYF. DNA of the CDR3: TGTGCTAGCAGCTTAGCGTGGGACAGGGTCGCTTACGAGCAGTACTTC. The rearrangement joins TRBV7-7 to TRBJ2-7; 9 positions agree with TRBD1. The CDR3 consists of 16 residues. The germline CDR1 and CDR2 sequences are SSHAT and FNYEAQ (reference sequence). The full variable domain, with the rest looked up from reference TRBV7-7 and TRBJ2-7, is GAGVSQSPRYKVTKRGQDVTLRCDPISSHATLYWYQQALGQGPEFLTYFNYEAQPDKSGLPSDRFSAERPEGSISTLTIQRTEQRDSAMYRCASSLAWDRVAYEQYFGPGTRLTVT.

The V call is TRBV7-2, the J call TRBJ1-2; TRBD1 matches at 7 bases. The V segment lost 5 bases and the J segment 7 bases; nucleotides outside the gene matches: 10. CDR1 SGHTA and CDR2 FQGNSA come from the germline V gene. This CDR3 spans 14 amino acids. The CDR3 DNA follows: TGTGCCAGCAGCCCCTTCGACAGGGCTGGTGGCTACACCTTC. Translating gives CASSPFDRAGGYTF. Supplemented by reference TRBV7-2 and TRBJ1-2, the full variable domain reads GAGVSQSPSNKVTEKGKDVELRCDPISGHTALYWYRQSLGQGLEFLIYFQGNSAPDKSGLPSDRFSAERTGGSVSTLTIQRTQQEDSAVYLCASSPFDRAGGYTFGSGTRLTVV.

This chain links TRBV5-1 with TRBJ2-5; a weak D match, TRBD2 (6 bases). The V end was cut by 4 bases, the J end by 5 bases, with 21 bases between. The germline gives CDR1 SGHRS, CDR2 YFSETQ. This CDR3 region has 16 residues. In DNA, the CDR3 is TGCGCCAGCAGCGCGGGGTGGGGAGCCTCCGGGGAGACCCAGTACTTC. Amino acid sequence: CASSAGWGASGETQYF.

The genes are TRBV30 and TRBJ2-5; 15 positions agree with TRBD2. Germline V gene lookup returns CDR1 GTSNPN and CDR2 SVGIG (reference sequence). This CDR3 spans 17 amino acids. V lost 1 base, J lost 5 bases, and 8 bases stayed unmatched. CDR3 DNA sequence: TGTGCCTGGAGTGGGTGGACTAGCGGGGGGGCGCGGGAGACCCAGTACTTC. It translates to CAWSGWTSGGARETQYF.

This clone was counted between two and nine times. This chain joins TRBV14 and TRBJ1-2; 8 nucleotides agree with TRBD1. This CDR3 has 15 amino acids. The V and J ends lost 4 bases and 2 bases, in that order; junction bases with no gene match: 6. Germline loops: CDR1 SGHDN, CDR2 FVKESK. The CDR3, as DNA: TGTGCCAGCAGCCGATTAGGACAGGGAAACTATGGCTACACCTTC. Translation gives CASSRLGQGNYGYTF.

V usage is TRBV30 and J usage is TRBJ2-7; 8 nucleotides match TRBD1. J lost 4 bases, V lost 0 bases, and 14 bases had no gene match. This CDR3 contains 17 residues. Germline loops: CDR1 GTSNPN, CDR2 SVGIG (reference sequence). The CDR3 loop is CAWSVRQGARRAYEQYF. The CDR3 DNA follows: TGTGCCTGGAGTGTACGGCAGGGGGCGCGAAGAGCGTACGAGCAGTACTTC.

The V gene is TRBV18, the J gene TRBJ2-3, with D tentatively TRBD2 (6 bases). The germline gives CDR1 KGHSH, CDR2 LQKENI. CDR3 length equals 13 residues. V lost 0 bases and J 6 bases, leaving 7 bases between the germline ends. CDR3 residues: CASSPPAGDTQYF. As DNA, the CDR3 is TGTGCCAGCTCACCACCGGCGGGGGATACGCAGTATTTT.

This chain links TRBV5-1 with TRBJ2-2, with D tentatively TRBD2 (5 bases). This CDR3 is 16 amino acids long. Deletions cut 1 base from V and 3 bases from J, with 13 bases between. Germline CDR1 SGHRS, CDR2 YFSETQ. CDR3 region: CASSLSPRRDTGELFF. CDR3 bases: TGCGCCAGCAGCTTGTCCCCTAGGCGGGACACCGGGGAGCTGTTTTTT.

CDR3 region: CASSVPTGRGGEKLFF. CDR3 in DNA: TGCGCCAGCAGCGTCCCGACAGGGAGAGGGGGTGAAAAACTGTTTTTT. The chain uses TRBV5-1 and TRBJ1-4; 7 positions match TRBD1. V lost 4 bases, J lost 7 bases, and 13 bases stayed unmatched. This CDR3 comprises 16 residues. Germline loops: CDR1 SGHRS, CDR2 YFSETQ.

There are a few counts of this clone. The CDR3 loop is CSVGPGGFHEQYF. The CDR3 bases are TGCAGCGTTGGGCCAGGGGGCTTCCACGAGCAGTACTTC. The gene calls are TRBV29-1 and TRBJ2-7, with 8 bases aligning to TRBD1. V lost 4 bases to trimming and J lost 5 bases; unmatched junction nucleotides: 7. The germline V gene encodes CDR1 SQVTM and CDR2 ANQGSEA. There are 13 residues in the CDR3.

The CDR3 sequence: CASSIPRTSGANEQFF. CDR3 sequence (DNA): TGTGCCAGTAGTATCCCTAGGACTAGCGGAGCGAATGAGCAGTTCTTC. V is TRBV19 and J is TRBJ2-1; 10 bases are shared with TRBD2. The CDR3 spans 16 residues. V lost 3 bases and J lost 7; bases outside the gene matches: 9. Germline loops: CDR1 LNHDA, CDR2 SQIVND (reference sequence).

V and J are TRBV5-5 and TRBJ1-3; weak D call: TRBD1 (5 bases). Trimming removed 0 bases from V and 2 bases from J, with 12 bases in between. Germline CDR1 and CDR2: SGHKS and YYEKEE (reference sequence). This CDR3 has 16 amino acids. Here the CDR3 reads CASSLDAGPTGNTIYF. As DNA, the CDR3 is TGTGCCAGCAGCTTGGATGCAGGGCCCACTGGAAACACCATATATTTT.

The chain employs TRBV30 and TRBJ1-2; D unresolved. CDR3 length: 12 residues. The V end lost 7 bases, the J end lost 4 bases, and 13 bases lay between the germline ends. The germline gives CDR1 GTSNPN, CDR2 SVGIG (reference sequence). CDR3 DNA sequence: TGTGCCTCCCCCGGAGTAGGCTATGGCTACACCTTC. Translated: CASPGVGYGYTF.

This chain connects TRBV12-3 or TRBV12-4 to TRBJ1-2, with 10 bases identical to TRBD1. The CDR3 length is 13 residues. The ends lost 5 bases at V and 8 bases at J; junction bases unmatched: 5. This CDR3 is CASSQGQGRGYTF. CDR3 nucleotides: TGTGCCAGCAGTCAGGGACAGGGGCGAGGCTACACCTTC.

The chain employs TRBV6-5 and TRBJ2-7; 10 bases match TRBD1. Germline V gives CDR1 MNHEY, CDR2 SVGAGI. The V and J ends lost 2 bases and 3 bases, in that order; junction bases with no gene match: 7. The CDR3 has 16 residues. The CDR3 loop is CASSYDGGTGDYEQYF. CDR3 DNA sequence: TGTGCCAGCAGTTACGACGGGGGGACAGGGGACTACGAGCAGTACTTC.

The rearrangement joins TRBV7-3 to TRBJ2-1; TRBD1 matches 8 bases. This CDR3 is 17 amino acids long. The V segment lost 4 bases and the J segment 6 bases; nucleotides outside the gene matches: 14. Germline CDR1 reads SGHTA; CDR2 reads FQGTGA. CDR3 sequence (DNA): TGTGCCAGCAGCTCGAGCCGGGGGACAGGTGTACCCAATGAGCAGTTCTTC. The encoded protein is CASSSSRGTGVPNEQFF. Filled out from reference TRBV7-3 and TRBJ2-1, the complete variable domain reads GAGVSQTPSNKVTEKGKYVELRCDPISGHTALYWYRQSLGQGPEFLIYFQGTGAADDSGLPNDRFFAVRPEGSVSTLKIQRTERGDSAVYLCASSSSRGTGVPNEQFFGPGTRLTVL.

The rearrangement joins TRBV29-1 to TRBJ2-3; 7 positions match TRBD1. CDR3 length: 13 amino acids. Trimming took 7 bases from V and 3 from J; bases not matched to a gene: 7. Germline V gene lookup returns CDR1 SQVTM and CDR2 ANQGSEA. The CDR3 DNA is TGCAGCGCCCTGGGCAGGGGGACAGATACGCAGTATTTT. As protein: CSALGRGTDTQYF.

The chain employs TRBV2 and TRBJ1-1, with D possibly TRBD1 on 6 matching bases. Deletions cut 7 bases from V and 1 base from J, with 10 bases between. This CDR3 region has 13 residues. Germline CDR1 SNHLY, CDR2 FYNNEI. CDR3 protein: CASNPTGNTEAFF. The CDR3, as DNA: TGTGCCAGCAACCCGACAGGGAACACTGAAGCTTTCTTT.

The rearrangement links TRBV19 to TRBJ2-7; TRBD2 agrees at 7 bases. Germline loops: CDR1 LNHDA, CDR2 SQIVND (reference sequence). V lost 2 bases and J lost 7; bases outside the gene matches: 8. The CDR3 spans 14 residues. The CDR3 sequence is CASSISSGRGEQYF. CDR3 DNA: TGTGCCAGTAGTATATCTAGCGGACGGGGGGAGCAGTACTTC.

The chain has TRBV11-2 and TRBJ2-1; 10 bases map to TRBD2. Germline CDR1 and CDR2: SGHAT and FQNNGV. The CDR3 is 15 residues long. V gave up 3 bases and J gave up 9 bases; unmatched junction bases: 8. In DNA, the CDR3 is TGTGCCAGCAGCTTTACACTAGCGGGATTGGGTGAGCAGTTCTTC. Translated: CASSFTLAGLGEQFF.